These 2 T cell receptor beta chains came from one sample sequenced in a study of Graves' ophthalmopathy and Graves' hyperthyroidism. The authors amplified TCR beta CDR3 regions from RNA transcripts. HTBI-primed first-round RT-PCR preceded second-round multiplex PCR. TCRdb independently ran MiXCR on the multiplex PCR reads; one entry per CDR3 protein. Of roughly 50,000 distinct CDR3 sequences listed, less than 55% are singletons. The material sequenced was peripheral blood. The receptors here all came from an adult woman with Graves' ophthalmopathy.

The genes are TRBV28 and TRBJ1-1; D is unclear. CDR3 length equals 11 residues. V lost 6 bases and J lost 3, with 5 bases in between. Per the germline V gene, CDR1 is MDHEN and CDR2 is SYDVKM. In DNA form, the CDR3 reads TGTGCCAGCAGGAGGGACACTGAAGCTTTCTTT. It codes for CASRRDTEAFF.

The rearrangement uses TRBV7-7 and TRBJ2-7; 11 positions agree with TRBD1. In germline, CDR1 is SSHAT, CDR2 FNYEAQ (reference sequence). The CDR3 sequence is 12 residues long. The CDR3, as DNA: TGTGCTGCGCGGGACAGGGGGTACGAGCAGTACTTC. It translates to CAARDRGYEQYF.